These T cell receptor beta chains were read from a single sample in a study of T cell responses to AZD1222 COVID-19 vaccine. TCRdb's table, derived via immunoSEQ multiplex PCR, lists solely in-frame clones and lacks some. The data contain approximately 180,000 clones, 85% to 90% of them singletons. This material consisted of peripheral blood, taken on day 0 of AZD1222 vaccination. These receptors were collected from an adult in good health. Both conserved end residues are part of each CDR3. A D gene is named only where the DNA matches it firmly. Clone size is shown for a subset of rows, as once, few, many or a class of expanded clone.

j_call: TRBJ2-7
clone_size: .
d_call: .
v_call: TRBV18
cdr3_aa: CASSPGYYEQYF
cdr3_nt: TGTGCCAGCTCACCCGGGTATTACGAGCAGTACTTC

j_call: TRBJ2-5
clone_size: .
d_call: TRBD2
v_call: TRBV10-1
cdr3_aa: CASSERAGGQETQYF
cdr3_nt: TGCGCCAGCAGTGAAAGAGCGGGGGGCCAAGAGACCCAGTACTTC

j_call: TRBJ1-4
clone_size: .
d_call: .
v_call: TRBV30
cdr3_aa: CAGEGLTVATNEKLFF
cdr3_nt: TGTGCCGGGGAAGGACTTACAGTTGCAACTAATGAAAAACTGTTTTTT

j_call: TRBJ1-4
clone_size: .
d_call: .
v_call: TRBV6-5
cdr3_aa: CASSYVGASGNEKLFF
cdr3_nt: TGTGCCAGCAGTTACGTTGGGGCGTCTGGTAATGAAAAACTGTTTTTT

j_call: TRBJ2-1
clone_size: .
d_call: .
v_call: TRBV6-4
cdr3_aa: CASSDSLLKRNEQFF
cdr3_nt: TGTGCCAGCAGTGACTCGCTTTTGAAGCGCAATGAGCAGTTCTTC

j_call: TRBJ2-5
clone_size: .
d_call: TRBD1
v_call: TRBV4-2
cdr3_aa: CASSQSGTGRQETQYF
cdr3_nt: TGTGCCAGCAGCCAGTCCGGGACAGGGCGACAAGAGACCCAGTACTTC

j_call: TRBJ2-3
clone_size: .
d_call: .
v_call: TRBV5-1
cdr3_aa: CASSFGQATDTQYF
cdr3_nt: TGCGCCAGCAGCTTTGGCCAGGCTACAGATACGCAGTATTTT

j_call: TRBJ1-2
clone_size: .
d_call: TRBD1
v_call: TRBV6-4
cdr3_aa: CASTRDGTEARGYGYTF
cdr3_nt: TGTGCCAGCACCCGGGATGGGACAGAAGCCAGAGGCTATGGCTACACCTTC

j_call: TRBJ1-6
clone_size: medium-sized
d_call: .
v_call: TRBV6-5
cdr3_aa: CASTLQTTYNSPLHF
cdr3_nt: TGTGCCAGCACCCTACAGACGACTTATAATTCACCCCTCCACTTT

j_call: TRBJ1-1
clone_size: .
d_call: .
v_call: TRBV7-9
cdr3_aa: CASSLEGVSTEAFF
cdr3_nt: TGTGCCAGCAGCTTAGAGGGGGTATCGACTGAAGCTTTCTTT

j_call: TRBJ1-1
clone_size: .
d_call: .
v_call: TRBV2
cdr3_aa: CASSAELNTEAFF
cdr3_nt: TGTGCCAGCAGTGCGGAATTGAACACTGAAGCTTTCTTT

j_call: TRBJ1-5
clone_size: .
d_call: .
v_call: TRBV20-1
cdr3_aa: CSASPQVLDQPQHF
cdr3_nt: TGCAGTGCTAGTCCCCAGGTGCTGGATCAGCCCCAGCATTTT

j_call: TRBJ2-3
clone_size: .
d_call: .
v_call: TRBV27
cdr3_aa: CASSLFPAADTQYF
cdr3_nt: TGTGCCAGCAGTTTATTTCCGGCCGCAGATACGCAGTATTTT

j_call: TRBJ2-7
clone_size: .
d_call: .
v_call: TRBV5-8
cdr3_aa: CASRPPGGQDIYEQYF
cdr3_nt: TGTGCCAGCAGACCTCCCGGGGGGCAGGATATCTACGAGCAGTACTTC

j_call: TRBJ2-2
clone_size: .
d_call: .
v_call: TRBV11-2
cdr3_aa: CASSLLSGDTGELFF
cdr3_nt: TGTGCCAGCAGCTTACTTTCTGGGGACACCGGGGAGCTGTTTTTT

j_call: TRBJ2-5
clone_size: .
d_call: TRBD1
v_call: TRBV28
cdr3_aa: CASSPRGRGRSETQYF
cdr3_nt: TGTGCCAGCAGTCCCCGGGGCAGGGGGCGGTCAGAGACCCAGTACTTC